The rows below give T cell receptor beta chains drawn from one sample of a study of T-cell memory formation after mild COVID-19. TCRdb re-analysed the 5' RACE reads in MiXCR, keeping a single row per CDR3 protein. The sample has 560,000 or so distinct CDR3 sequences, roughly 17% seen once. What was sequenced was PBMCs or a T cell subset sorted from them (not recorded which). These receptors were taken from an adult woman who had mild COVID-19 (a few samples of this study predate the infection). Cell type and time point are not known. Both conserved end residues are part of each CDR3. D genes are given only for firm matches. Clone sizes are given selectively: once, few, many, or a class where the clone is expanded.

clone_size j_call v_call d_call cdr3_aa cdr3_nt
NA TRBJ2-7 TRBV20-1 NA CSAREGGGAYEQYF TGCAGTGCTAGAGAAGGAGGGGGGGCCTACGAGCAGTACTTC
NA TRBJ2-5 TRBV3-1 NA CASSQWLQETQYF TGTGCCAGCAGCCAGTGGCTCCAAGAGACCCAGTACTTC
NA TRBJ2-5 TRBV7-8 NA CASSLAAGFQETQYF TGTGCCAGCAGCTTAGCCGCGGGGTTCCAAGAGACCCAGTACTTC
NA TRBJ2-7 TRBV24-1 TRBD1 CATSPRDRENEQYF TGTGCCACCAGCCCCCGGGACAGGGAAAACGAGCAGTACTTC
NA TRBJ1-2 TRBV20-1 NA CSARGASYGYTF TGCAGTGCTAGGGGGGCCTCCTATGGCTACACCTTC
few TRBJ2-5 TRBV24-1 NA CATSDPVSGQETQYF TGTGCCACCAGTGACCCCGTTTCCGGGCAAGAGACCCAGTACTTC
NA TRBJ2-3 TRBV9 TRBD2 CASSVQAGGSTDTQYF TGTGCCAGCAGCGTCCAAGCGGGAGGGAGCACAGATACGCAGTATTTT
few TRBJ1-3 TRBV7-9 NA CASSPLTGRSGNTIYF TGTGCCAGCAGCCCGCTAACAGGCCGCTCTGGAAACACCATATATTTT
NA TRBJ2-7 TRBV25-1 NA CASSDREQYF TGTGCCAGCAGTGACCGCGAGCAGTACTTC
NA TRBJ2-5 TRBV11-2 NA CASSAGEVETQYF TGTGCCAGCAGCGCCGGGGAAGTGGAGACCCAGTACTTC
few TRBJ1-3 TRBV14 NA CASSRTRGTGNTIYF TGTGCCAGCAGCCGCACGAGAGGGACTGGAAACACCATATATTTT
NA TRBJ2-3 TRBV14 TRBD2 CASSRGLVDTQYF TGTGCCAGCAGCAGAGGACTAGTAGATACGCAGTATTTT
NA TRBJ1-6 TRBV7-9 NA CALNRASSPLHF TGTGCCCTGAACAGGGCCAGCTCACCCCTCCACTTT
few TRBJ1-1 TRBV29-1 TRBD1 CSGAGTGMRAEAFF TGCAGCGGCGCCGGGACAGGGATGAGGGCTGAAGCTTTCTTT
NA TRBJ1-3 TRBV7-2 NA CASSPDGNTIYF TGTGCCAGCAGCCCCGACGGAAACACCATATATTTT
few TRBJ1-1 TRBV7-9 TRBD1 CASSPQGQGMNTEAFF TGTGCCAGCAGCCCCCAGGGACAGGGAATGAACACTGAAGCTTTCTTT
NA TRBJ2-7 TRBV5-1 TRBD1 CASSSRQGAAYEQYF TGCGCCAGCAGCTCTCGTCAGGGGGCCGCCTACGAGCAGTACTTC
NA TRBJ2-7 TRBV10-3 NA CAISVRWGDEQYF TGTGCCATCAGTGTTAGGTGGGGTGACGAGCAGTACTTC
NA TRBJ2-3 TRBV20-1 NA CSARVRTALPDTQYF TGCAGTGCTAGAGTGAGGACAGCGCTCCCAGATACGCAGTATTTT
NA TRBJ1-5 TRBV7-2 NA CASSLVVDSNQPQHF TGTGCCAGCAGCTTAGTGGTAGACAGCAATCAGCCCCAGCATTTT
NA TRBJ2-2 TRBV6-5 NA CASRRPQGELFF TGTGCCAGCAGACGCCCACAGGGGGAGCTGTTTTTT
many TRBJ1-2 TRBV30 NA CAWSRDGFYGYTF TGTGCCTGGAGCCGGGACGGATTCTATGGCTACACCTTC
many TRBJ2-3 TRBV9 TRBD2 CASSVSSGGRDTQYF TGTGCCAGCAGCGTTTCCAGCGGGGGGAGAGATACGCAGTATTTT
NA TRBJ2-1 TRBV9 NA CASSVDYRVGEQFF TGTGCCAGCAGCGTAGATTATCGAGTTGGCGAGCAGTTCTTC
NA TRBJ2-1 TRBV19 NA CASSPPGSDPSF TGTGCCAGTAGCCCCCCAGGGTCGGACCCGTCCTTC
NA TRBJ1-3 TRBV9 TRBD1 CASSVGDSGNTIYF TGTGCCAGCAGCGTAGGGGACAGTGGAAACACCATATATTTT
NA TRBJ1-1 TRBV25-1 NA CASSEFNPGGTEAFF TGTGCCAGCAGTGAATTTAATCCGGGGGGCACTGAAGCTTTCTTT
few TRBJ2-1 TRBV29-1 NA CSVEVSRGGSYNEQFF TGCAGCGTTGAAGTAAGCCGGGGAGGCTCCTACAATGAGCAGTTCTTC
NA TRBJ2-7 TRBV5-1 NA CASSSTGRAEQYF TGCGCCAGCAGCTCGACAGGACGGGCCGAGCAGTACTTC
few TRBJ2-1 TRBV13 NA CASSSQSDRAGMKNEQFF TGTGCCAGCAGCTCTCAATCGGACAGAGCGGGAATGAAGAATGAGCAGTTCTTC
NA TRBJ1-1 TRBV5-6 NA CASSSWRGPLNTEAFF TGTGCCAGCAGCTCATGGAGGGGACCACTGAACACTGAAGCTTTCTTT
few TRBJ1-4 TRBV20-1 TRBD1 CSARVQGVNEKLFF TGCAGTGCTAGAGTGCAGGGGGTTAATGAAAAACTGTTTTTT
NA TRBJ1-5 TRBV12-5 TRBD1 CASGQGGPPNQPQHF TGTGCTAGTGGTCAGGGGGGTCCCCCGAATCAGCCCCAGCATTTT
few TRBJ2-5 TRBV7-3 TRBD1 CASSLALTGRETQYF TGTGCCAGCAGCCTCGCCCTGACAGGGCGAGAGACCCAGTACTTC
NA TRBJ2-3 TRBV2 NA CASRRTAGAFTSTDTQYF TGTGCCAGCAGGAGGACGGCAGGGGCTTTCACTAGCACAGATACGCAGTATTTT
few TRBJ2-4 TRBV30 NA CAWRSSLAKNIQYF TGTGCCTGGAGAAGTAGTCTAGCCAAAAACATTCAGTACTTC
NA TRBJ1-3 TRBV20-1 NA CSAVLLSGNTIYF TGCAGTGCTGTTCTCCTTTCTGGAAACACCATATATTTT
NA TRBJ2-7 TRBV29-1 TRBD2 CSASLAGPRSKEQYF TGCAGCGCCTCCTTAGCGGGACCCCGCTCAAAGGAGCAGTACTTC
NA TRBJ1-5 TRBV27 TRBD1 CASSPRQGNSNQPQHF TGTGCCAGCAGTCCGCGACAGGGGAATAGCAATCAGCCCCAGCATTTT
few TRBJ2-7 TRBV12-3/TRBV12-4 TRBD2 CASSPGLASLGQYF TGTGCCAGCAGTCCAGGACTAGCGAGCCTCGGGCAGTACTTC
NA TRBJ2-7 TRBV12-3/TRBV12-4 NA CASSSSSTLYEQYF TGTGCCAGCAGTTCGTCCAGTACATTATACGAGCAGTACTTC
NA TRBJ1-2 TRBV6-2/TRBV6-3 NA CASRQRNTGTTDGYTF TGTGCCAGCAGACAACGGAACACCGGGACAACGGATGGCTACACCTTC